The 21 T cell receptor beta chains reported below all come from one sample, sequenced in a study of blood T cell repertoires in COVID-19. TCRdb keeps only in-frame clones here, not all; method: immunoSEQ multiplex PCR. The sample lists 3,000 to 3,500 clones; approximately 84% were seen once. Material for sequencing was peripheral blood. The source of these receptors is a human donor in a cohort sampled during active COVID-19.

This chain joins TRBV15 and TRBJ1-6; a weak D match, TRBD1 (5 bases). V lost 0 bases and J 10 bases, leaving 10 bases between the germline ends. The CDR3 runs to 14 residues. Per the germline V gene, CDR1 is LNHNV and CDR2 is YYDKDF (reference sequence). CDR3 residues: CATSRDRVGSPLHF. The CDR3 DNA reads TGTGCCACCAGCAGAGACAGGGTCGGATCACCCCTCCACTTT.

The J gene is TRBJ1-6, the V gene TRBV27; TRBD1 matches 7 bases. V was clipped by 5 bases and J by 7 bases; unmatched bases: 14. Germline CDR1 reads MNHEY; CDR2 reads SMNVEV (reference sequence). The CDR3 is 17 residues long. The CDR3 here is CASSPGAGGYWNSPLHF. The CDR3, as DNA: TGTGCCAGCAGTCCCGGGGCAGGGGGATACTGGAATTCACCCCTCCACTTT.

This sequence joins TRBV5-4 and TRBJ2-5, with 7 bases that match TRBD1. V gave up 4 bases and J gave up 4 bases; unmatched junction bases: 7. The CDR3 length is 14 residues. Germline lookup yields CDR1 SGHNT and CDR2 YYREEE (reference sequence). DNA for the CDR3: TGTGCCAGCAGCCGAGCGACAGGGCTAGAGACCCAGTACTTC. Translating gives CASSRATGLETQYF.

This chain links TRBV5-6 with TRBJ2-7; D unresolved. Trimming took off 4 bases at V and 4 bases at J, with 18 bases between the two ends. Germline V lookup: CDR1 SGHDT, CDR2 YYEEEE. The CDR3 length is 15 residues. CDR3 nucleotides: TGTGCCAGCAGCCACCGCGGAAGTCTAAGGTACGAGCAGTACTTC. Residues: CASSHRGSLRYEQYF.

This rearrangement joins TRBV4-3 to TRBJ2-7; maybe TRBD2 (5 bases). Deletions cut 0 bases from V and 0 bases from J, with 9 bases between. The CDR3 runs to 15 residues. Germline CDR1 and CDR2: LGHNA and YSLEER. The CDR3: CASSQEGLPSYEQYF. CDR3 in DNA: TGCGCCAGCAGCCAAGAAGGACTCCCCTCCTACGAGCAGTACTTC.

The J gene is TRBJ1-2, the V gene TRBV7-9; D unclear. The CDR3 has 16 residues. Germline V gives CDR1 SEHNR, CDR2 FQNEAQ (reference sequence). The V end was cut by 0 bases, the J end by 7 bases, with 18 bases between. CDR3 amino acids: CASSLAEARLTIGYTF. The CDR3 DNA is TGTGCCAGCAGCTTAGCAGAGGCACGCCTGACTATTGGCTACACCTTC.

DNA for the CDR3: TGCAGTGCTAGTATCTCTAGCGGGGGGGCCTGGGATACGCAGTATTTT. It is translated as CSASISSGGAWDTQYF. The chain has TRBV20-1 and TRBJ2-3, with 12 bases aligning to TRBD2. The V gene's germline CDR1 is DFQATT and CDR2 SNEGSKA (reference sequence). The junction had 10 bases not matched to a gene; V was cut back by 3 bases and J by 6 bases. The CDR3 loop spans 16 amino acids.

V is TRBV9 and J is TRBJ2-1, with 9 nucleotides matching TRBD2. The V segment lost 0 bases and the J segment 9 bases; nucleotides outside the gene matches: 4. This CDR3 is 14 amino acids long. Per germline, CDR1 SGDLS and CDR2 YYNGEE. The CDR3 region is CASSVAAGGGEQFF. The CDR3 region has the DNA TGTGCCAGCAGCGTAGCAGCGGGGGGAGGTGAGCAGTTCTTC.

This chain connects TRBV25-1 to TRBJ1-1, with D possibly matching TRBD1 (5 bases). Germline CDR1 and CDR2: MGHDK and SYGVNS. This CDR3 is built from 12 residues. Deletions cut 3 bases from V and 7 bases from J, with 9 bases between. DNA for the CDR3: TGTGCCAGCAGTGAGGGGCGTAGTGAAGCTTTCTTT. Amino acid sequence: CASSEGRSEAFF.

This chain uses TRBV7-3 with TRBJ2-7; D is undetermined. Germline V gene lookup returns CDR1 SGHTA and CDR2 FQGTGA. V was trimmed by 1 base and J by 2 bases, leaving 12 bases between them. CDR3 size: 15 residues. The CDR3 loop is CASSLRAFPPYEQYF. In DNA, the CDR3 is TGTGCCAGCAGCTTAAGAGCCTTCCCCCCCTACGAGCAGTACTTC. The full variable domain, rest sourced from reference TRBV7-3 and TRBJ2-7, is GAGVSQTPSNKVTEKGKYVELRCDPISGHTALYWYRQSLGQGPEFLIYFQGTGAADDSGLPNDRFFAVRPEGSVSTLKIQRTERGDSAVYLCASSLRAFPPYEQYFGPGTRLTVT.

This chain joins TRBV3-1 (or the pseudogene TRBV3-2) and TRBJ1-2; 7 bases are a match to TRBD1. The CDR3 sequence is 14 residues long. The V gene end was trimmed by 4 bases and the J gene end by 8 bases; junction bases not matched to a gene: 10. CDR1 and CDR2 from the germline V gene are LGHDT and YNNKEL (reference sequence). The CDR3 DNA reads TGTGCCAGCAGCCCGGGACAGCCTTTAAGAGGCTACACCTTC. This codes for CASSPGQPLRGYTF.

The sample holds a few counts of this clone. The chain is built from TRBV2 and TRBJ1-4; D may be TRBD1 (6 bases). This CDR3 spans 14 amino acids. Deletions cut 6 bases from V and 4 bases from J, with 12 bases between. Germline lookup yields CDR1 SNHLY and CDR2 FYNNEI. The CDR3 loop reads CASRLDSLNEKLFF. The CDR3 bases are TGTGCCAGCAGATTGGACAGCCTTAATGAAAAACTGTTTTTT.

The gene calls are TRBV3-1 (or the pseudogene TRBV3-2) and TRBJ2-3; 8 bases are a match to TRBD1. Germline CDR1 reads LGHDT; CDR2 reads YNNKEL (reference sequence). J was trimmed by 8 bases and V by 1 base; bases with no gene match: 8. This CDR3 spans 15 amino acids. The CDR3 region is CASSQAQGAPGTQYF. CDR3 DNA: TGTGCCAGCAGCCAAGCCCAGGGGGCCCCTGGTACGCAGTATTTT.

This clone appeared a few times. The rearrangement links TRBV6-5 to TRBJ2-1; 8 bases are a match to TRBD1. The CDR3 covers 15 residues. Germline V gene data show CDR1 as MNHEY and CDR2 as SVGAGI. Trimming took 5 bases from V and 7 from J; bases not matched to a gene: 10. CDR3 DNA: TGTGCCAGCAGTCAGGTCAGGACAGGGTATAATGAGCAGTTCTTC. It codes for CASSQVRTGYNEQFF.

This rearrangement joins TRBV7-9 to TRBJ1-1; TRBD1 aligns across 8 bases. The germline CDR1 and CDR2 sequences are SEHNR and FQNEAQ (reference sequence). V lost 4 bases to trimming and J lost 3 bases; unmatched junction nucleotides: 7. The CDR3 covers 15 residues. This CDR3 is CASSWGGQGHTEAFF. Written as DNA, the CDR3 is TGTGCCAGCAGCTGGGGAGGACAGGGCCACACTGAAGCTTTCTTT.

This clone was recorded only once. The chain employs TRBV3-1 (or the pseudogene TRBV3-2) and TRBJ2-1, with no clear D. Germline V gives CDR1 LGHDT, CDR2 YNNKEL (reference sequence). CDR3 size: 14 residues. Deletions cut 3 bases from V and 2 bases from J, with 8 bases between. CDR3 in amino acids: CASSQRNTYNEQFF. The CDR3 DNA sequence: TGTGCCAGCAGCCAGCGTAATACCTACAATGAGCAGTTCTTC.

This chain uses TRBV3-1 (or the pseudogene TRBV3-2) with TRBJ1-1, with 8 bases fitting TRBD1. The trim removed 1 base at V and 4 bases at J, leaving 5 bases unmatched. CDR3 length: 15 amino acids. Germline CDR1 reads LGHDT; CDR2 reads YNNKEL (reference sequence). CDR3 residues: CASSQGQGRATEAFF. CDR3 in DNA: TGTGCCAGCAGCCAAGGACAGGGGCGAGCCACTGAAGCTTTCTTT.

By frequency in the sample, this clone is large (0.1 to 1%). The gene calls are TRBV6-6 and TRBJ1-5; D is unresolved. This CDR3 is 12 amino acids long. Germline V CDR1 and CDR2: MNHNY, SVGAGI (reference sequence). Trimming removed 3 bases from V and 6 bases from J, with 6 bases in between. The CDR3 sequence: CASSYVLQPQHF. CDR3 in DNA: TGTGCCAGCAGTTATGTACTTCAGCCCCAGCATTTT.

This chain joins TRBV6-4 and TRBJ1-2; D might be TRBD1 (6 bases). The CDR3 length is 16 residues. Germline loops: CDR1 MRHNA, CDR2 SNTAGT. V lost 5 bases and J 2 bases, leaving 18 bases between the germline ends. CDR3 sequence reads: CASSSPGQTVNYGYTF. The CDR3 DNA reads TGTGCCAGCAGTTCTCCCGGACAGACCGTAAACTATGGCTACACCTTC.

The chain carries TRBV25-1 and TRBJ1-2; tentative D call: TRBD1 (6 bases). Trimming cost V 5 bases and J 1 base, with 11 bases left between them. Per the germline V gene, CDR1 is MGHDK and CDR2 is SYGVNS. The CDR3 length is 14 residues. The CDR3 sequence is CASSKAGDNYGYTF. For the CDR3, the DNA is TGTGCCAGCAGTAAGGCAGGGGATAACTATGGCTACACCTTC.

This rearrangement joins TRBV6-5 to TRBJ1-6, with 8 bases fitting TRBD1. Germline V gene lookup returns CDR1 MNHEY and CDR2 SVGAGI. The CDR3 is 12 residues long. V lost 7 bases, J lost 15 bases, and 8 bases stayed unmatched. The CDR3 loop is CASIASTGDLHF. The CDR3, as DNA: TGTGCCAGCATCGCCTCGACAGGGGACCTCCACTTT.